Following are 26 T cell receptor beta chains from one sample sequenced in a study of blood T cell repertoires in COVID-19. Clones were read by immunoSEQ multiplex PCR, and TCRdb kept only the in-frame ones, dropping some. In the table there are a few hundred thousand clones, around 84% of which are singletons. The material sequenced was peripheral blood. The source of these receptors is a woman aged 80 or over with active or convalescent COVID-19.

This clone was seen only a few times. The chain links TRBV14 to TRBJ2-1, with D perhaps TRBD2 (5 bases). CDR1 and CDR2 (germline): SGHDN, FVKESK. The CDR3 runs to 15 residues. The germline V and J ends were trimmed by 4 bases and 5 bases, with 15 bases remaining between them. The CDR3 spells CASSPGMGIDNEQFF. The CDR3, as DNA: TGTGCCAGCAGCCCGGGAATGGGTATCGACAATGAGCAGTTCTTC.

This clone came up a few times. The genes are TRBV6-2 or TRBV6-3 and TRBJ1-6, with 8 bases aligning to TRBD1. CDR3 length equals 15 residues. The germline V gene has CDR1 MNHEY and CDR2 SVGEGT. The junction had 5 bases not matched to a gene; V was cut back by 3 bases and J by 7 bases. The chain's CDR3 is CASSYWTGSNSPLHF. The CDR3 DNA reads TGTGCCAGCAGTTATTGGACAGGGTCCAATTCACCCCTCCACTTT.

The chain couples TRBV9 to TRBJ2-3; 9 bases align to TRBD2. J gave up 6 bases and V 0 bases, and 8 bases lay outside the gene matches. Germline lookup yields CDR1 SGDLS and CDR2 YYNGEE. The CDR3 runs 16 residues. CDR3 in amino acids: CASSVVRAGGPDTQYF. The CDR3 DNA reads TGTGCCAGCAGCGTAGTGAGAGCGGGAGGACCCGATACGCAGTATTTT.

The rearrangement uses TRBV28 and TRBJ2-3; 8 nucleotides align to TRBD2. The CDR3 is made up of 17 amino acids. The J segment lost 1 base and the V segment lost 5 bases, leaving 11 bases of the junction unmatched. CDR1 and CDR2 from the germline V gene are MDHEN and SYDVKM. The CDR3 reads CASSLGGGAFRTDTQYF. The DNA for the CDR3 is TGTGCCAGCAGTCTCGGGGGGGGCGCGTTCCGCACAGATACGCAGTATTTT. The complete variable domain, with remaining parts taken from reference TRBV28 and TRBJ2-3, reads DVKVTQSSRYLVKRTGEKVFLECVQDMDHENMFWYRQDPGLGLRLIYFSYDVKMKEKGDIPEGYSVSREKKERFSLILESASTNQTSMYLCASSLGGGAFRTDTQYFGPGTRLTVL.

The gene calls are TRBV6-5 and TRBJ2-1, with a weak D call TRBD1 (6 bases). Germline V CDR1 and CDR2: MNHEY, SVGAGI. The CDR3 runs to 14 residues. Trimming took off 7 bases at V and 2 bases at J, with 12 bases between the two ends. CDR3 DNA: TGTGCCAGCACCTGGACAGCCCCCTACAATGAGCAGTTCTTC. It encodes CASTWTAPYNEQFF.

J is TRBJ2-1 and V is TRBV6-2 or TRBV6-3; D is undetermined. The germline V gene encodes CDR1 MNHEY and CDR2 SVGEGT. V was clipped by 1 base and J by 5 bases, with 12 bases between them. This CDR3 is built from 15 residues. This CDR3 reads CASSYWFGGNNEQFF. CDR3 DNA sequence: TGTGCCAGCAGTTACTGGTTCGGCGGAAACAATGAGCAGTTCTTC.

The chain recombines TRBV27 with TRBJ1-1; TRBD1 matches at 11 bases. The CDR3 contains 15 residues. Germline lookup yields CDR1 MNHEY and CDR2 SMNVEV (reference sequence). The junction had 9 bases not matched to a gene; V was cut back by 5 bases and J by 7 bases. CDR3 residues: CASSPRTGGTNEAFF. The CDR3 bases are TGTGCCAGCAGTCCCCGGACAGGGGGCACGAATGAAGCTTTCTTT.

This clone was recorded once. The chain joins TRBV25-1 to TRBJ1-1; TRBD1 might be the D (6 bases). The CDR3 is 17 residues long. Trimming took off 0 bases at V and 0 bases at J, with 14 bases between the two ends. Germline V gives CDR1 MGHDK, CDR2 SYGVNS. The DNA of the CDR3 is TGTGCCAGCAGTGAATATGCGGGGGGCGGATTGAACACTGAAGCTTTCTTT. This sequence encodes CASSEYAGGGLNTEAFF.

This chain joins TRBV7-3 and TRBJ1-5, with D unresolved. CDR1 SGHTA and CDR2 FQGTGA come from the germline V gene. The CDR3 has 13 amino acids. With 5 bases removed from V and 0 bases from J, the gap between germline ends came to 5 bases. CDR3 nucleotide sequence: TGTGCCAGCAGCCACGGTAGCAATCAGCCCCAGCATTTT. Its protein is CASSHGSNQPQHF. Based on the CDR3 plus reference TRBV7-3 and TRBJ1-5, the full variable domain is GAGVSQTPSNKVTEKGKYVELRCDPISGHTALYWYRQSLGQGPEFLIYFQGTGAADDSGLPNDRFFAVRPEGSVSTLKIQRTERGDSAVYLCASSHGSNQPQHFGDGTRLSIL.

The rearrangement links TRBV4-2 to TRBJ2-2; 15 positions match TRBD2. The junction had 8 bases not matched to a gene; V was cut back by 2 bases and J by 4 bases. Germline loops: CDR1 LGHNA, CDR2 YNFKEQ. The CDR3 totals 19 residues. CDR3 DNA: TGTGCCAGCAGCCAACCACTTGGACTAGCGGGAGGGAGCACCGGGGAGCTGTTTTTT. This translates into CASSQPLGLAGGSTGELFF.

This sequence joins TRBV10-3 and TRBJ1-1; 7 nucleotides align to TRBD1. V lost 6 bases, J lost 5 bases, and 12 bases stayed unmatched. This CDR3 spans 15 amino acids. Germline assignment: CDR1 ENHRY and CDR2 SYGVKD. CDR3 in amino acids: CAISLSDRADTEAFF. DNA of the CDR3: TGTGCCATCAGCCTTTCCGACAGGGCGGATACTGAAGCTTTCTTT.

This clone was seen only a few times. V is TRBV10-3 and J is TRBJ2-2; tentatively, D is TRBD2 (6 bases). CDR3 size: 16 residues. With 11 bases removed from V and 3 bases from J, the gap between germline ends came to 22 bases. CDR1 is ENHRY and CDR2 is SYGVKD in the germline V gene. Written as DNA, the CDR3 is TGTGCCGTTATGACCCGGGACGGAGGGTACACCGGGGAGCTGTTTTTT. Encoded protein: CAVMTRDGGYTGELFF.

The chain is built from TRBV30 and TRBJ1-1, with a tentative D call TRBD1 (5 bases). V gave up 0 bases and J gave up 7 bases, with 12 bases separating them. CDR1 and CDR2 from the germline V gene are GTSNPN and SVGIG (reference sequence). This CDR3 comprises 13 residues. The CDR3 is CAWSVGGTVEAFF. CDR3 in DNA: TGTGCCTGGAGTGTGGGGGGGACGGTTGAAGCTTTCTTT.

CDR3 nucleotides: TGTGCCTGCTGTGGAAGGACAGGGGGTGGGGGGATCGAGCTGTTTTTT. Translation: CACCGRTGGGGIELFF. This chain connects TRBV25-1 to TRBJ2-2; 10 bases are a match to TRBD1. Germline V gene sequence: CDR1 MGHDK, CDR2 SYGVNS. The CDR3 is made up of 16 amino acids. V lost 11 bases, J lost 11 bases, and 20 bases stayed unmatched.

V gene TRBV6-5 combines with J gene TRBJ1-1; possibly TRBD1 for D (6 bases). V was trimmed by 0 bases and J by 9 bases, leaving 11 bases between them. Germline-derived CDR1 and CDR2 are MNHEY and SVGAGI. There are 13 residues in the CDR3. The CDR3: CASSYSSRGKAFF. Here the CDR3 DNA reads TGTGCCAGCAGTTACTCGAGTAGGGGGAAAGCTTTCTTT.

This clone was observed once. The V call is TRBV18, the J call TRBJ2-3; 7 bases fit TRBD1. J was trimmed by 0 bases and V by 5 bases; bases with no gene match: 5. CDR1 is KGHSH and CDR2 is LQKENI in the germline V gene. The CDR3 has 15 residues. Here the CDR3 DNA reads TGTGCCAGCTCAGCCCGGGACAGTAGCACAGATACGCAGTATTTT. This encodes CASSARDSSTDTQYF.

The chain recombines TRBV24-1 with TRBJ2-7; 9 nucleotides line up with TRBD1. This CDR3 has 16 residues. Germline assignment: CDR1 KGHDR and CDR2 SFDVKD. V lost 2 bases and J lost 1; bases outside the gene matches: 5. The CDR3 here is CATSDWGQGGSYEQYF. For the CDR3, the DNA is TGTGCCACCAGTGATTGGGGACAGGGAGGGTCCTACGAGCAGTACTTC.

The chain joins TRBV27 to TRBJ2-1; 10 nucleotides match TRBD2. V dropped 5 bases and J dropped 3; count of bases not matched to a gene: 10. Germline V gene data show CDR1 as MNHEY and CDR2 as SMNVEV (reference sequence). The CDR3 is 17 residues long. The CDR3 DNA follows: TGTGCCAGCAGTGGGGGGACTAGCGAGAATTTCTACAATGAGCAGTTCTTC. Translated: CASSGGTSENFYNEQFF.

CDR3: CASSLEVRRMGYGYTF. The CDR3 region has the DNA TGTGCCAGCAGCTTGGAAGTGCGGAGGATGGGGTATGGCTACACCTTC. This chain links TRBV5-5 with TRBJ1-2; no definite D call. Germline CDR1 SGHKS, CDR2 YYEKEE (reference sequence). The CDR3 has 16 residues. V lost 0 bases, J lost 5 bases, and 17 bases lay in between.

This clone was seen a few times. This chain connects TRBV28 to TRBJ2-5; 11 bases are a match to TRBD2. The CDR3 has 14 amino acids. Trimming at V came to 4 bases and at J to 5 bases, leaving 3 bases not matched to a gene. Germline loops: CDR1 MDHEN, CDR2 SYDVKM. The DNA for the CDR3 is TGTGCCAGCAGTTCCCGGACTAGCGGGGAGACCCAGTACTTC. Translation gives CASSSRTSGETQYF.

V is TRBV5-1 and J is TRBJ1-2, with 7 nucleotides matching TRBD1. Germline V gene sequence: CDR1 SGHRS, CDR2 YFSETQ. The CDR3 covers 15 residues. The V and J ends lost 3 bases and 8 bases, in that order; junction bases with no gene match: 13. Here the CDR3 reads CASSSGQNPQGGYTF. The CDR3 DNA sequence: TGCGCCAGCAGCTCGGGACAGAATCCGCAGGGAGGCTACACCTTC.

This clone was detected only once. The chain uses TRBV5-5 and TRBJ1-2; the D is unclear. The V and J ends lost 3 bases and 0 bases respectively, with 6 bases between them. The CDR3 loop spans 13 amino acids. The germline gives CDR1 SGHKS, CDR2 YYEKEE (reference sequence). CDR3 sequence reads: CASSYGSNYGYTF. The DNA of the CDR3 is TGTGCCAGCAGCTACGGGTCTAACTATGGCTACACCTTC.

The chain combines TRBV3-1 (or the pseudogene TRBV3-2) with TRBJ2-1, with TRBD2 matching over 12 bases. Looked up from germline, CDR1 is LGHDT and CDR2 is YNNKEL (reference sequence). J was trimmed by 5 bases and V by 4 bases; bases with no gene match: 3. This CDR3 contains 15 residues. The CDR3 region is CASSPRLAGDNEQFF. The CDR3 DNA follows: TGTGCCAGCAGCCCAAGACTAGCGGGGGACAATGAGCAGTTCTTC.

J is TRBJ2-7 and V is TRBV2; a possible D gene is TRBD2 (5 bases). The V gene lost 5 bases and the J gene lost 7 bases, with 12 bases spanning the gap. CDR1 SNHLY and CDR2 FYNNEI come from the germline V gene. This CDR3 contains 12 residues. The CDR3 sequence: CASSLSTGEQYF. In nucleotides, the CDR3 is TGTGCCAGCAGTTTATCGACGGGAGAGCAGTACTTC.

This clone came up a few times. The chain joins TRBV11-3 to TRBJ2-1, with 8 bases fitting TRBD1. Trimming took 5 bases from V and 7 from J; bases not matched to a gene: 4. Looked up from germline, CDR1 is SGHNT and CDR2 is YENEEA. The CDR3 has 13 amino acids. DNA of the CDR3: TGTGCCAGCAGCCCAGGACAGGGTAATGAGCAGTTCTTC. This gives the protein CASSPGQGNEQFF.

J is TRBJ2-5 and V is TRBV6-6; TRBD2 matches at 7 bases. The CDR3 is 14 amino acids. The germline V gene has CDR1 MNHNY and CDR2 SVGAGI (reference sequence). V trimming: 6 bases; J trimming: 0 bases; junction bases outside the gene matches: 4. CDR3 DNA sequence: TGTGCCAGCAGCTGGGGAGGGAACCAAGAGACCCAGTACTTC. Protein sequence: CASSWGGNQETQYF.